Listed below are T cell receptor beta chains from one sample, sequenced in a study of cytomegalovirus exposure and HLA in healthy donors. TCRdb's table, derived via immunoSEQ multiplex PCR, lists solely in-frame clones and lacks some. The table includes under 200,000 clones, 70% to 80% detected once. The sequencing sample was made of PBMCs. The receptor set was obtained from a woman aged 25 to 45 in good health and CMV-seropositive. CDR3s include the opening cysteine and the closing phenylalanine or tryptophan. D genes are given only for firm matches. Part of the rows lack a size; the others show once, few, many or a class for expanded clones.

TRBV6-1,TRBJ1-2,-,-,CASSEGDTGTKYGYTF,TGTGCCAGCAGTGAGGGGGACACAGGAACAAAATATGGCTACACCTTC
TRBV13,TRBJ2-7,TRBD1,-,CASSPYRDRPSGRQYF,TGTGCCAGCAGCCCCTACCGGGACAGGCCTTCGGGTCGGCAGTACTTC
TRBV7-2,TRBJ2-2,TRBD1,-,CASSLYSIGTGSTGELFF,TGTGCCAGCAGCTTATATTCGATAGGGACAGGATCCACCGGGGAGCTGTTTTTT
TRBV7-8,TRBJ1-1,-,-,CASSLNAGGNTEAFF,TGTGCCAGCAGCTTAAATGCGGGGGGGAACACTGAAGCTTTCTTT
TRBV5-8,TRBJ1-6,-,few,CASSPGAGVRSPLHF,TGTGCCAGCAGCCCGGGAGCCGGTGTAAGGTCACCCCTCCACTTT
TRBV18,TRBJ1-1,-,-,CASSPRGMNTEAFF,TGTGCCAGCTCACCACGAGGGATGAACACTGAAGCTTTCTTT
TRBV27,TRBJ2-1,TRBD2,-,CASSAPTSGSYNEQFF,TGTGCCAGCAGTGCACCGACTAGCGGGAGTTACAATGAGCAGTTCTTC
TRBV7-8,TRBJ1-5,-,few,CASSSRDINQPQHF,TGTGCCAGCAGCTCCCGGGACATTAATCAGCCCCAGCATTTT
TRBV27,TRBJ2-1,-,-,CASSLVAGPNFPGNEQFF,TGTGCCAGCAGTTTAGTGGCGGGACCTAACTTTCCGGGGAATGAGCAGTTCTTC
TRBV4-1,TRBJ1-3,-,few,CASSQVQGTGNTIYF,TGCGCCAGCAGCCAAGTACAGGGTACTGGAAACACCATATATTTT
TRBV6-1,TRBJ2-5,TRBD1,-,CASSAWDRQETQYF,TGTGCCAGCAGTGCATGGGACAGACAAGAGACCCAGTACTTC
TRBV11-2,TRBJ1-1,TRBD1,-,CASKSTGMNTEAFF,TGTGCCAGCAAGTCGACAGGGATGAACACTGAAGCTTTCTTT
TRBV5-4,TRBJ2-2,-,-,CASSLGQGVSGELFF,TGTGCCAGCAGCTTGGGTCAGGGTGTGTCCGGGGAGCTGTTTTTT
TRBV7-2,TRBJ2-1,-,-,CASSLQGGSYNEQFF,TGTGCCAGCAGCTTGCAGGGAGGCTCCTACAATGAGCAGTTCTTC
TRBV30,TRBJ1-3,-,-,CAWTTPGNTIYF,TGTGCCTGGACCACGCCCGGGAACACCATATATTTT
TRBV30,TRBJ1-1,TRBD1,few,CAWGDSGEAFF,TGTGCCTGGGGGGACAGCGGGGAAGCTTTCTTT
TRBV7-6,TRBJ2-7,TRBD1,-,CASSPQGVPTYEQYF,TGTGCCAGCAGTCCTCAGGGGGTCCCCACCTACGAGCAGTACTTC
TRBV7-8,TRBJ2-4,-,-,CASSLGDSQGIQYF,TGTGCCAGCAGCTTGGGGGACTCCCAAGGCATTCAGTACTTC
TRBV10-3,TRBJ2-7,-,-,CAIRSPISAYEQYF,TGTGCCATCAGAAGTCCCATTTCGGCCTACGAGCAGTACTTC
TRBV5-6,TRBJ1-1,-,-,CASSFLAWGDTEAFF,TGTGCCAGCAGCTTCCTTGCATGGGGGGACACTGAAGCTTTCTTT